The clone carrying this T cell receptor beta chain has more than one count but fewer than ten. No antigen is known for it. The data were taken from a study of T cells in Graves' hyperthyroidism and ophthalmopathy. Germline V gene data show CDR1 as SGHVS and CDR2 as FQNEAQ. The V gene end was trimmed by 5 bases and the J gene end by 3 bases; junction bases not matched to a gene: 6. This CDR3 is built from 15 residues. Uncontrolled infection, other autoimmune disease, pregnancy and lactation each barred patients from inclusion. Study-wide points: In simple terms, a model built on 13 V-J features told ophthalmopathy apart from stable hyperthyroidism.

TCR beta CDR3 regions were amplified from RNA. The TCR CDR3 first-round RT-PCR relied on the HTBI primer set. Using its own MiXCR run on the multiplex PCR reads, TCRdb lists one record per CDR3 protein. The repertoire has 500,000 to 650,000 distinct CDR3 sequences, 40% to 55% of them found once; the top ten carry around two fifths. The V gene is TRBV7-8, the J gene TRBJ1-5; 8 bases align to TRBD1. The source is an adult woman with Graves' disease, either hyperthyroidism or ophthalmopathy (not recorded which). Sequenced sample: peripheral blood or thyroid tissue (not recorded which). CDR3 sequence reads: CASSPRTGSNQPQHF. CDR3 nucleotides: TGTGCCAGCAGCCCTCGGACAGGGTCCAATCAGCCCCAGCATTTT. Full variable domain (rest looked up from reference TRBV7-8 and TRBJ1-5): GAGVSQSPRYKVAKRGQDVALRCDPISGHVSLFWYQQALGQGPEFLTYFQNEAQLDKSGLPSDRFFAERPEGSVSTLKIQRTQQEDSAVYLCASSPRTGSNQPQHFGDGTRLSIL.